These 24 T cell receptor beta chains originate from one sample sequenced in a study of T-cell reconstitution after alpha-beta-depleted transplantation in children. The TCRbeta library was prepared with unique molecular identifiers. A single record per CDR3 protein comes from TCRdb applying MiXCR to the PCR reads. The repertoire holds 84,000 or so distinct CDR3 sequences, around 15% seen once, with around a fifth in the top ten. The specimen comprised PBMCs, mostly from graft donor cells, sampled 180 days after TCRalphabeta/CD19-depleted stem cell transplant. The receptor source for this set is a male patient aged 2-9 years who had a stem cell transplant for acute lymphoblastic leukemia, so the T cells may come from the graft donor.

This clonotype was seen more than once but under ten times. The chain combines TRBV29-1 with TRBJ1-1, with no clear D. The CDR3 consists of 11 residues. Germline values: CDR1 SQVTM, CDR2 ANQGSEA. The ends were cut back, 6 bases at V and 8 bases at J, with 13 bases in the middle. This chain's CDR3 is CSVPLGYEAFF. CDR3 in DNA: TGCAGCGTCCCCTTGGGGTACGAAGCTTTCTTT.

The chain uses TRBV5-1 and TRBJ2-1, with 8 nucleotides matching TRBD1. Trimming removed 2 bases from V and 0 bases from J; junction bases left unmatched: 1. The germline gives CDR1 SGHRS, CDR2 YFSETQ. CDR3 length: 15 residues. The CDR3 sequence: CASSFGTGSYNEQFF. DNA for the CDR3: TGCGCCAGCAGCTTCGGGACAGGCTCCTACAATGAGCAGTTCTTC.

In this sample, this clonotype turned up a few times. This chain joins TRBV20-1 and TRBJ2-7; TRBD2 matches 8 bases. With V trimmed by 4 bases and J by 1 base, 6 bases remained unmatched. Germline lookup yields CDR1 DFQATT and CDR2 SNEGSKA (reference sequence). The CDR3 sequence is 14 residues long. The DNA for the CDR3 is TGCAGTGCTACCGAACTAGCGGTGTCCTACGAGCAGTACTTC. The encoded protein is CSATELAVSYEQYF.

This clonotype was counted only a few times. The rearrangement joins TRBV5-1 to TRBJ2-1, with D unresolved. Per the germline V gene, CDR1 is SGHRS and CDR2 is YFSETQ. The CDR3 consists of 15 residues. With 3 bases removed from V and 11 bases from J, the gap between germline ends came to 21 bases. The CDR3 is CASSSSGDPRYQQFF. CDR3 nucleotides: TGCGCCAGCAGCTCCTCTGGAGACCCTCGTTATCAGCAGTTCTTC.

Many counts were recorded for this clonotype. The chain employs TRBV4-3 and TRBJ1-2; 7 nucleotides align to TRBD1. With V trimmed by 1 base and J by 4 bases, 6 bases remained unmatched. The germline V gene has CDR1 LGHNA and CDR2 YSLEER. The CDR3 length is 15 residues. The CDR3 is CASSQVRQGLYGYTF. Here the CDR3 DNA reads TGCGCCAGCAGCCAAGTAAGACAGGGACTCTATGGCTACACCTTC.

The gene calls are TRBV29-1 and TRBJ2-5; 8 bases align to TRBD2. Germline values: CDR1 SQVTM, CDR2 ANQGSEA. J was trimmed by 2 bases and V by 4 bases; bases with no gene match: 3. The CDR3 is 13 amino acids. The CDR3 DNA follows: TGCAGCGTTGCCGGGGGGGCGCAAGAGACCCAGTACTTC. Amino acid sequence: CSVAGGAQETQYF.

This clonotype appeared many times. This chain links TRBV7-2 with TRBJ2-1; TRBD1 agrees at 7 bases. Germline V CDR1 and CDR2: SGHTA, FQGNSA. V lost 6 bases to trimming and J lost 4 bases; unmatched junction nucleotides: 3. The CDR3 extends over 13 amino acids. The CDR3 loop reads CASRQGLYNEQFF. The CDR3 bases are TGTGCCAGCAGACAGGGGCTTTACAATGAGCAGTTCTTC. The variable domain in full, with the rest retrieved from reference TRBV7-2 and TRBJ2-1, is GAGVSQSPSNKVTEKGKDVELRCDPISGHTALYWYRQSLGQGLEFLIYFQGNSAPDKSGLPSDRFSAERTGGSVSTLTIQRTQQEDSAVYLCASRQGLYNEQFFGPGTRLTVL.

This clonotype occurred many times. This chain joins TRBV12-3 or TRBV12-4 and TRBJ2-7, with 9 positions matching TRBD1. The CDR3 is made up of 13 amino acids. With V trimmed by 6 bases and J by 5 bases, 5 bases remained unmatched. For the CDR3, the DNA is TGTGCCAGCAGCCCGGACAGGGGACACGAGCAGTACTTC. Translating it yields CASSPDRGHEQYF.

This clonotype was observed a few times. V gene TRBV5-4 combines with J gene TRBJ2-3; 7 bases match TRBD2. Trimming removed 0 bases from V and 2 bases from J; junction bases left unmatched: 6. CDR3 size: 16 residues. The germline gives CDR1 SGHNT, CDR2 YYREEE (reference sequence). CDR3 coding DNA: TGTGCCAGCAGCTTGGGTGGGGACTACCTCACAGATACGCAGTATTTT. Protein: CASSLGGDYLTDTQYF.

This clonotype was seen only a few times. V usage is TRBV7-9 and J usage is TRBJ1-4; D not resolved. V lost 1 base and J lost 13, with 7 bases in between. The germline gives CDR1 SEHNR, CDR2 FQNEAQ (reference sequence). The CDR3 has 11 residues. CDR3 DNA: TGTGCCAGCAGCTTAGAGGAAGGACTGTTTTTT. Encoded protein: CASSLEEGLFF.

The chain carries TRBV12-3 or TRBV12-4 and TRBJ1-1, with TRBD1 as a possible D gene (5 bases). The CDR3 is 12 amino acids. V was pared by 6 bases and J by 9 bases, with 14 bases between. CDR3 nucleotides: TGTGCCAGCAGCTTTAGACAGACTCAAGCTTTCTTT. This sequence encodes CASSFRQTQAFF.

This clonotype was found a few times. The V call is TRBV10-3, the J call TRBJ2-2, with D hard to call. Trimming took 5 bases from V and 4 from J, leaving 14 bases between them. The CDR3 is 15 residues long. The germline CDR1 and CDR2 sequences are ENHRY and SYGVKD. The DNA of the CDR3 is TGTGCCATCAGTTTTGGGGTAGAGAGCACCGGGGAGCTGTTTTTT. This gives the protein CAISFGVESTGELFF.

This clonotype has at least ten counts. This chain joins TRBV12-3 or TRBV12-4 and TRBJ2-5, with 9 bases matching TRBD1. The CDR3 consists of 13 residues. V lost 6 bases to trimming and J lost 3 bases; unmatched junction nucleotides: 2. The CDR3 bases are TGTGCCAGCAGACAGGGGGCTGAAGAGACCCAGTACTTC. It encodes CASRQGAEETQYF.

The chain employs TRBV12-3 or TRBV12-4 and TRBJ2-3; 8 bases line up with TRBD2. This CDR3 region has 15 residues. The J segment lost 3 bases and the V segment lost 6 bases, leaving 8 bases of the junction unmatched. CDR3 region: CASSPTGGGTDTQYF. In DNA form, the CDR3 reads TGTGCCAGCAGCCCGACTGGCGGGGGGACAGATACGCAGTATTTT.

The count of this clonotype is one. This chain uses TRBV5-1 with TRBJ2-7, with 10 nucleotides matching TRBD1. The V gene end was trimmed by 4 bases and the J gene end by 5 bases; junction bases not matched to a gene: 9. Germline V gene lookup returns CDR1 SGHRS and CDR2 YFSETQ. This CDR3 has 15 amino acids. In DNA form, the CDR3 reads TGCGCCAGCAGCACGACAGGGGGCGCCGTCCACGAGCAGTACTTC. It is translated as CASSTTGGAVHEQYF.

This clonotype was counted a few times. The chain recombines TRBV10-3 with TRBJ1-2; no firm D call. The CDR3 extends over 13 amino acids. V was pared by 6 bases and J by 8 bases, with 16 bases between. Germline V CDR1 and CDR2: ENHRY, SYGVKD. The CDR3 DNA reads TGTGCCATCAGCCATTTGGTACGAGGCGGCTACACCTTC. Protein sequence: CAISHLVRGGYTF.

The chain joins TRBV4-3 to TRBJ2-7; D unclear. This CDR3 region has 13 residues. Trimming removed 4 bases from V and 10 bases from J, with 17 bases in between. Per the germline V gene, CDR1 is LGHNA and CDR2 is YSLEER. CDR3 sequence: CASSPDPGPSQYF. Here the CDR3 DNA reads TGCGCCAGCAGCCCGGATCCGGGTCCCTCTCAGTACTTC.

The chain has TRBV11-1 and TRBJ2-7; D gene ambiguous. The germline V gene has CDR1 SGHAT and CDR2 FQDESV (reference sequence). This CDR3 contains 11 residues. V dropped 1 base and J dropped 13 bases, with 11 bases sitting between them. The CDR3 spells CASSLVGRPYF. CDR3 sequence (DNA): TGTGCCAGCAGCTTAGTCGGACGCCCATACTTC.

The chain is built from TRBV20-1 and TRBJ1-1, with D perhaps matching TRBD1 (5 bases). Germline-derived CDR1 and CDR2 are DFQATT and SNEGSKA (reference sequence). The V end lost 0 bases, the J end lost 2 bases, and 13 bases lay between the germline ends. The CDR3 runs to 15 residues. The chain's CDR3 is CSARDQGKSNTEAFF. The CDR3 region has the DNA TGCAGTGCTAGAGATCAGGGAAAAAGTAACACTGAAGCTTTCTTT.

This clonotype occurred many times. The genes are TRBV5-1 and TRBJ2-3; unclear D gene. Germline lookup yields CDR1 SGHRS and CDR2 YFSETQ. This CDR3 comprises 13 residues. V was trimmed by 0 bases and J by 1 base, leaving 3 bases between them. CDR3 in DNA: TGCGCCAGCAGCTTGGGCGGCACAGATACGCAGTATTTT. Its translation: CASSLGGTDTQYF.

The chain employs TRBV6-2 or TRBV6-3 and TRBJ2-6; no clear D. The V end lost 0 bases, the J end lost 5 bases, and 11 bases lay between the germline ends. CDR3 size: 16 residues. Germline values: CDR1 MNHEY, CDR2 SVGEGT. CDR3: CASSYSVPSRANVLTF. CDR3 coding DNA: TGTGCCAGCAGTTACTCGGTGCCGTCCAGGGCCAACGTCCTGACTTTC.

CDR3 sequence: CASSQGLAGDNEQFF. CDR3 bases: TGTGCCAGCAGCCAGGGACTAGCGGGGGACAATGAGCAGTTCTTC. The rearrangement links TRBV7-2 to TRBJ2-1; 14 bases agree with TRBD2. Germline CDR1 reads SGHTA; CDR2 reads FQGNSA. CDR3 length: 15 amino acids. After removal of 5 bases from V and 5 bases from J, the junction contained 2 bases not matched to a gene.

This rearrangement joins TRBV30 to TRBJ2-1; the D is unclear. Germline CDR1 and CDR2: GTSNPN and SVGIG (reference sequence). The V gene lost 2 bases and the J gene lost 6 bases, with 2 bases spanning the gap. The CDR3 loop spans 10 amino acids. CDR3 DNA sequence: TGTGCCTGGAGTTTCAATGAGCAGTTCTTC. This encodes CAWSFNEQFF.

With regard to this clonotype: The germline gene is not matched at one end of the junction; a read error may be the cause. The chain joins TRBV15 to TRBJ1-2, with 7 bases aligning to TRBD1. CDR1 is LNHNV and CDR2 is YYDKDF in the germline V gene (reference sequence). The CDR3 contains 14 residues. This CDR3 is CATTKRQGNYGDTF. CDR3 in DNA: TGTGCCACAACTAAAAGACAGGGCAACTATGGCGACACCTTC.